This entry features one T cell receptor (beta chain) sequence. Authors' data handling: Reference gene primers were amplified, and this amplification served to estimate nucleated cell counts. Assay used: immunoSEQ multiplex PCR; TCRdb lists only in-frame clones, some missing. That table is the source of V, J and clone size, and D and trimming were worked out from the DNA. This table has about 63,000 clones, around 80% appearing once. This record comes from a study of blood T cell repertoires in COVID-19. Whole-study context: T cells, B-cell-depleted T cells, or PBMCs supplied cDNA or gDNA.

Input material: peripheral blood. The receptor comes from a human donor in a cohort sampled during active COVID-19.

The CDR3 is CASSSYTDTQYF. CDR3 coding DNA: TGTGCCAGCAGCTCCTACACAGATACGCAGTATTTT. V is TRBV7-2 and J is TRBJ2-3; D gene unclear. Germline V gene lookup returns CDR1 SGHTA and CDR2 FQGNSA. This CDR3 spans 12 amino acids. Trimming stripped 4 bases from V and 2 bases from J, with 4 bases between.